The 30 T cell receptor beta chains reported below all come from one sample, sequenced in a study of early T cells in non-severe SARS-CoV-2 infection (dated by TCRdb to about 2021). Library construction relied on 5' RACE. The run used a NextSeq 500. The public reads were reprocessed in TCRdb via fastp at Q25 and MiXCR, keeping in-frame beta chains. Here each entry gathers all rows of one CDR3 protein and keeps the most common genes and DNA. The sample includes some 66,000 distinct CDR3 sequences, with around 8.7% observed a single time. The ten largest clones capture more than 2.5% of the sample. The sample consisted of whole blood. The receptors here all came from an adult who was a healthcare worker with PCR-confirmed SARS-CoV-2 infection or an uninfected control (not recorded which).

This clonotype was counted a few times. The rearrangement joins TRBV30 to TRBJ1-5; a possible D gene is TRBD1 (5 bases). Trimming left V 5 bases short and J 4 bases short, with 18 bases between. Germline lookup yields CDR1 GTSNPN and CDR2 SVGIG (reference sequence). The CDR3 has 15 residues. The CDR3 nucleotides are TGTGCCTGGGACAGAGGGCAGGGAGGAAATCAGCCCCAGCATTTT. Amino acids: CAWDRGQGGNQPQHF.

CDR3 residues: CATSSFGGGPTDTQYF. CDR3 DNA: TGTGCCACCAGCAGCTTCGGAGGGGGCCCCACAGATACGCAGTATTTT. V gene TRBV15 combines with J gene TRBJ2-3, with D tentatively TRBD1 (7 bases). V was shortened by 3 bases and J by 2 bases, with 15 bases between the two germline ends. The germline CDR1 and CDR2 sequences are LNHNV and YYDKDF (reference sequence). This CDR3 is 16 amino acids long.

The chain links TRBV29-1 to TRBJ2-5; 8 nucleotides align to TRBD2. In germline, CDR1 is SQVTM, CDR2 ANQGSEA. The CDR3 is made up of 13 amino acids. J gave up 5 bases and V 7 bases, and 9 bases lay outside the gene matches. CDR3 sequence reads: CSGSTGTRETQYF. The DNA for the CDR3 is TGCAGCGGCTCGACCGGGACTAGGGAGACCCAGTACTTC.

The chain couples TRBV7-9 to TRBJ2-2; tentatively, D is TRBD2 (6 bases). The V and J ends lost 4 bases and 3 bases respectively, with 12 bases between them. Looked up from germline, CDR1 is SEHNR and CDR2 is FQNEAQ (reference sequence). The CDR3 loop spans 15 amino acids. The DNA for the CDR3 is TGTGCCAGCAGCTCGAGCGGGCAGGACACCGGGGAGCTGTTTTTT. Its translation is CASSSSGQDTGELFF.

This clonotype was counted ten times or more. CDR3 sequence reads: CASSLGRAYNEKLFF. DNA of the CDR3: TGTGCCAGCAGCTTAGGCAGGGCTTATAATGAAAAACTGTTTTTT. This rearrangement joins TRBV5-6 to TRBJ1-4; maybe TRBD1 (5 bases). Germline V gene data show CDR1 as SGHDT and CDR2 as YYEEEE. V gave up 2 bases and J gave up 4 bases, with 12 bases separating them. The CDR3 covers 15 residues. Based on the CDR3 plus reference TRBV5-6 and TRBJ1-4, the full variable domain is DAGVTQSPTHLIKTRGQQVTLRCSPKSGHDTVSWYQQALGQGPQFIFQYYEEEERQRGNFPDRFSGHQFPNYSSELNVNALLLGDSALYLCASSLGRAYNEKLFFGSGTQLSVL.

This clonotype has a count of ten or more. DNA of the CDR3: TGTGCCAGCAGTCGACAGGCAAGCACTGAAGCTTTCTTT. As protein: CASSRQASTEAFF. The chain links TRBV7-6 to TRBJ1-1, with D possibly matching TRBD1 (6 bases). Trimming took off 6 bases at V and 4 bases at J, with 12 bases between the two ends. Germline V gene lookup returns CDR1 SGHVS and CDR2 FNYEAQ. This CDR3 is built from 13 residues. Full variable domain (missing parts from reference TRBV7-6 and TRBJ1-1): GAGVSQSPRYKVTKRGQDVALRCDPISGHVSLYWYRQALGQGPEFLTYFNYEAQQDKSGLPNDRFSAERPEGSISTLTIQRTEQRDSAMYRCASSRQASTEAFFGQGTRLTVV.

In its sample, this clonotype was seen a few times. In DNA form, the CDR3 reads TGTGCCTGGACCCCCCCCCGACAGGCGCACTACGAGCAGTACTTC. This translates into CAWTPPRQAHYEQYF. The chain employs TRBV30 and TRBJ2-7; TRBD1 is a possible D gene (6 bases). The CDR3 runs to 15 residues. Germline loops: CDR1 GTSNPN, CDR2 SVGIG (reference sequence). Trimming cost V 4 bases and J 3 bases, with 19 bases left between them.

V and J are TRBV30 and TRBJ1-5; 10 bases are a match to TRBD1. The germline CDR1 and CDR2 sequences are GTSNPN and SVGIG (reference sequence). Trimming cost V 2 bases and J 0 bases; bases outside gene matches: 10. The CDR3 is made up of 18 amino acids. The CDR3 spells CAWSSGDRGIYSNQPQHF. DNA of the CDR3: TGTGCCTGGAGTTCCGGGGACAGGGGAATATATAGCAATCAGCCCCAGCATTTT.

This clonotype occurred many times. This chain joins TRBV2 and TRBJ2-1; 9 bases are a match to TRBD2. The J segment lost 3 bases and the V segment lost 4 bases, leaving 10 bases of the junction unmatched. Germline CDR1 reads SNHLY; CDR2 reads FYNNEI. The CDR3 has 17 residues. The CDR3 loop is CASSASGTPLVYNEQFF. The CDR3 DNA follows: TGTGCCAGCAGTGCTAGCGGGACACCTCTCGTCTACAATGAGCAGTTCTTC.

V gene TRBV6-6 combines with J gene TRBJ2-7; D is unresolved. Trimming removed 5 bases from V and 8 bases from J, with 16 bases in between. Looked up from germline, CDR1 is MNHNY and CDR2 is SVGAGI (reference sequence). CDR3 length: 13 amino acids. The CDR3 DNA reads as TGTGCCAGCAGTCCCCACCTACCGGGCAAGCAGTACTTC. Amino acids: CASSPHLPGKQYF.

This clonotype was counted a few times. The rearrangement joins TRBV6-5 to TRBJ1-5; TRBD1 agrees at 9 bases. CDR1 MNHEY and CDR2 SVGAGI come from the germline V gene. V dropped 4 bases and J dropped 3; count of bases not matched to a gene: 10. CDR3 length: 17 residues. The CDR3 DNA reads as TGTGCCAGCAGTTCGGACAGGGGACGGGGAGACAATCAGCCCCAGCATTTT. Its protein product is CASSSDRGRGDNQPQHF.

This clonotype was recorded at least ten times. The gene calls are TRBV11-3 and TRBJ2-5; the match to TRBD2 covers 7 bases. This CDR3 comprises 13 residues. Looked up from germline, CDR1 is SGHNT and CDR2 is YENEEA. Unmatched junction bases numbered 5, after V lost 5 bases and J lost 5 bases. The CDR3 loop reads CASSPRLAETQYF. The DNA of the CDR3 is TGTGCCAGCAGCCCTCGACTAGCCGAGACCCAGTACTTC.

This clonotype was seen ten or more times. This chain connects TRBV19 to TRBJ2-1; 7 positions agree with TRBD1. V was pared by 5 bases and J by 2 bases, with 9 bases of the junction left unmatched. The V gene's germline CDR1 is LNHDA and CDR2 SQIVND (reference sequence). There are 16 residues in the CDR3. The CDR3 sequence: CASSYSGTAPYNEQFF. The CDR3 DNA reads as TGTGCCAGTAGTTATTCCGGGACAGCCCCCTACAATGAGCAGTTCTTC.

This clonotype appeared a few times. The V call is TRBV6-1, the J call TRBJ1-2, with TRBD1 as a possible D gene (5 bases). Germline assignment: CDR1 MNHNS and CDR2 SASEGT. V lost 7 bases and J lost 4, with 16 bases in between. The CDR3 contains 14 residues. In DNA form, the CDR3 reads TGTGCCAGCACTACGGGGGAGGCCGCCTATGGCTACACCTTC. It is translated as CASTTGEAAYGYTF.

The V call is TRBV12-3 or TRBV12-4, the J call TRBJ1-1, with D uncertain. The CDR3 contains 15 residues. Trimming cost V 5 bases and J 5 bases, with 18 bases left between them. In DNA, the CDR3 is TGTGCCAGCAGTCCAAGTCAACGTTGGGAAACTGAAGCTTTCTTT. It codes for CASSPSQRWETEAFF.

This clonotype has at least ten counts. The V call is TRBV6-2 or TRBV6-3, the J call TRBJ1-5; 8 bases match TRBD1. The V and J ends lost 6 bases and 7 bases, in that order; junction bases with no gene match: 8. CDR1 and CDR2 (germline): MNHEY, SVGEGT. The CDR3 totals 14 residues. The CDR3: CASRPPGGMQPQHF. CDR3 nucleotides: TGTGCCAGCAGGCCCCCAGGGGGCATGCAGCCCCAGCATTTT.

This clonotype was recorded many times. This sequence joins TRBV20-1 and TRBJ1-1; 9 bases align to TRBD1. CDR1 is DFQATT and CDR2 is SNEGSKA in the germline V gene (reference sequence). This CDR3 has 14 amino acids. Germline trimming cut 4 bases from V and 2 bases from J; bases unmatched to any gene: 5. In DNA, the CDR3 is TGCAGTGCTACGAACAGGGGGCCCAACACTGAAGCTTTCTTT. Amino acid sequence: CSATNRGPNTEAFF.

V usage is TRBV5-1 and J usage is TRBJ2-5, with D possibly being TRBD2 (6 bases). Trimming pared 3 bases from V and 5 bases from J, leaving 20 bases between. CDR1 is SGHRS and CDR2 is YFSETQ in the germline V gene. The CDR3 has 16 residues. The CDR3 DNA is TGCGCCAGCAGCTCCCACGGTCGCGGGGATGCGGAGACCCAGTACTTC. Protein sequence: CASSSHGRGDAETQYF.

This clonotype was seen many times. The CDR3 reads CASSLRGLAGNEQFF. The CDR3 DNA follows: TGTGCCAGTAGCCTTCGGGGACTAGCGGGAAATGAGCAGTTCTTC. The genes are TRBV19 and TRBJ2-1; 13 bases are shared with TRBD2. V trimming: 6 bases; J trimming: 7 bases; junction bases outside the gene matches: 6. The CDR3 length is 15 residues. CDR1 LNHDA and CDR2 SQIVND come from the germline V gene (reference sequence).

This sequence joins TRBV10-3 and TRBJ2-3; D may match TRBD1 or TRBD2 (6 bases each). CDR1 and CDR2 (germline): ENHRY, SYGVKD. The ends were cut back, 8 bases at V and 3 bases at J, with 15 bases in the middle. This CDR3 is built from 14 residues. The CDR3 loop reads CAIRARGGTDTQYF. The CDR3 nucleotides read TGTGCCATCCGGGCCCGAGGGGGGACAGATACGCAGTATTTT.

J is TRBJ2-1 and V is TRBV10-1; 8 positions match TRBD2. The CDR3 has 15 amino acids. The V and J ends lost 6 bases and 6 bases, in that order; junction bases with no gene match: 10. Germline CDR1 reads WNHNN; CDR2 reads SYGVQD (reference sequence). This chain's CDR3 is CASSKAGVGGNEQFF. The CDR3 DNA follows: TGCGCCAGCAGCAAAGCGGGAGTAGGGGGCAATGAGCAGTTCTTC.

This clonotype was seen more than once but under ten times. The V and J genes are TRBV6-2 or TRBV6-3 and TRBJ2-7, with 7 bases matching TRBD1. V shed 6 bases and J 5 bases; nucleotides not matched to a gene: 4. The CDR3 runs to 12 residues. Germline assignment: CDR1 MNHEY and CDR2 SVGEGT. CDR3 sequence reads: CASSRDSDEQYF. The CDR3 DNA is TGTGCCAGCAGCCGGGACAGTGACGAGCAGTACTTC.

This clonotype has ten or more counts. V usage is TRBV11-2 and J usage is TRBJ2-1, with D possibly TRBD2 on 5 matching bases. There are 15 residues in the CDR3. Germline assignment: CDR1 SGHAT and CDR2 FQNNGV. V gave up 3 bases and J gave up 5 bases, with 14 bases separating them. CDR3: CASSFPRAADNEQFF. CDR3 DNA: TGTGCCAGCAGCTTCCCGCGGGCCGCCGACAATGAGCAGTTCTTC.

This clonotype was picked up many times. V is TRBV5-1 and J is TRBJ2-6; D is ambiguous. V dropped 0 bases and J dropped 0 bases, with 4 bases sitting between them. CDR3 length: 15 amino acids. CDR1 and CDR2 (germline): SGHRS, YFSETQ. CDR3: CASSLVFSGANVLTF. The CDR3 DNA is TGCGCCAGCAGCTTGGTATTCTCTGGGGCCAACGTCCTGACTTTC.

Ten or more counts support this clonotype. The chain joins TRBV7-9 to TRBJ2-1, with unresolved D. Trimming stripped 5 bases from V and 6 bases from J, with 17 bases between. The germline V gene encodes CDR1 SEHNR and CDR2 FQNEAQ (reference sequence). The CDR3 runs 15 residues. Written as DNA, the CDR3 is TGTGCCAGCAGCCGAAGCGCTCCCCGGGCCAATGAGCAGTTCTTC. Translation: CASSRSAPRANEQFF.

The table lists this clonotype with a few counts. V gene TRBV12-3 or TRBV12-4 combines with J gene TRBJ2-1; TRBD2 matches at 8 bases. The junction had 6 bases not matched to a gene; V was cut back by 5 bases and J by 6 bases. The CDR3 contains 14 residues. CDR3 in amino acids: CASSRSGRSNEQFF. The CDR3 region has the DNA TGTGCCAGCAGTCGGAGCGGGAGAAGCAATGAGCAGTTCTTC.

This clonotype was picked up many times. This chain connects TRBV4-1 to TRBJ2-5; D might be TRBD2 (6 bases). The ends were cut back, 2 bases at V and 7 bases at J, with 11 bases in the middle. This CDR3 has 13 amino acids. Germline V gene lookup returns CDR1 MGHRA and CDR2 YSYEKL. The CDR3 DNA reads TGCGCCAGCAGCCAATCCCGGGGGATGACCCAGTACTTC. This sequence encodes CASSQSRGMTQYF.

This clonotype was detected many times. The J gene is TRBJ2-1, the V gene TRBV7-3, with TRBD2 identical over 9 bases. The CDR3 loop spans 16 amino acids. Trimming removed 0 bases from V and 6 bases from J; junction bases left unmatched: 6. Germline CDR1 reads SGHTA; CDR2 reads FQGTGA. The CDR3 loop is CASSLTPGLAFNEQFF. CDR3 DNA sequence: TGTGCCAGCAGCTTAACACCGGGACTAGCCTTCAATGAGCAGTTCTTC.

For this clonotype: A single base separates this from a much larger clone, so it may be a read error. The V call is TRBV12-3 or TRBV12-4, the J call TRBJ1-1; D unresolved. V was pared by 7 bases and J by 5 bases, with 14 bases between. The CDR3 loop spans 13 amino acids. The DNA of the CDR3 is TGTGCCAGCATCTGGAAAGGGCGAACTGAAGCTTTCTTT. This sequence encodes CASIWKGRTEAFF.

V is TRBV18 and J is TRBJ2-4, with a tentative D call TRBD2 (5 bases). Germline V CDR1 and CDR2: KGHSH, LQKENI. This CDR3 is 14 amino acids long. The V end was cut by 3 bases, the J end by 9 bases, with 15 bases between. The CDR3 DNA is TGTGCCAGCTCACCGGTCCCCGGGGAGAGCATTCAGTACTTC. It specifies CASSPVPGESIQYF.